Listed below are T cell receptor beta chains from one sample, sequenced in a study of cytomegalovirus exposure and HLA in healthy donors. Method: immunoSEQ multiplex PCR; TCRdb's copy keeps in-frame clones and lacks some. There are 100,000 to 150,000 clones in the sample; roughly 77% occur only once, and 5% to 6.5% lies in the top ten. Sequencing input: PBMCs. Receptor source: a man aged 30 to 45 in good health and CMV-seronegative. The CDR3 runs from the conserved cysteine through the conserved F or W. D genes are given only for firm matches. Clone size is given for some rows only: seen once, a few or many times, or a class if the clone is expanded.

clone size,D gene,J gene,V gene,CDR3 protein,CDR3 DNA
-,-,TRBJ2-1,TRBV10-2,CASTGATYNEQFF,TGCGCCAGCACAGGGGCAACCTACAATGAGCAGTTCTTC
-,-,TRBJ2-7,TRBV19,CASSQQGGEQYF,TGTGCCAGTAGTCAACAGGGAGGGGAGCAGTACTTC
-,TRBD1,TRBJ1-1,TRBV5-1,CASSKGQGRTEAFF,TGCGCCAGCAGCAAAGGACAGGGGAGAACTGAAGCTTTCTTT
-,TRBD2,TRBJ2-5,TRBV11-2,CASSPGTSGPQETQYF,TGTGCCAGCAGCCCCGGGACTAGCGGACCTCAAGAGACCCAGTACTTC
-,-,TRBJ2-7,TRBV27,CASSLHPQGGSYEQYF,TGTGCCAGCAGTTTACACCCCCAGGGGGGTTCCTACGAGCAGTACTTC
once,TRBD1,TRBJ1-1,TRBV5-1,CASSPTGVGTEAFF,TGCGCCAGCAGCCCGACAGGGGTGGGCACTGAAGCTTTCTTT
-,-,TRBJ2-3,TRBV28,CASGRGPPDTQYF,TGTGCCAGCGGGCGGGGGCCGCCAGATACGCAGTATTTT
-,-,TRBJ1-2,TRBV10-1,CATLNRYGYTF,TGCGCCACCCTTAATAGATATGGCTACACCTTC
-,-,TRBJ1-5,TRBV15,CATSMERGLNQPQHF,TGTGCCACCAGCATGGAACGGGGGTTAAATCAGCCCCAGCATTTT
-,TRBD1,TRBJ2-3,TRBV25-1,CASSLTGLNTQYF,TGTGCCAGCAGCCTGACAGGGTTAAATACGCAGTATTTT
-,TRBD2,TRBJ2-7,TRBV19,CASCPGRLAGGGEQYF,TGTGCCAGCTGCCCCGGGAGGCTAGCGGGTGGAGGCGAGCAGTACTTC
few,TRBD2,TRBJ2-2,TRBV2,CASKLAGRGAGELFF,TGTGCCAGCAAGCTAGCGGGACGAGGGGCCGGGGAGCTGTTTTTT
-,TRBD1,TRBJ2-3,TRBV6-1,CASTAGTGRADTQYF,TGTGCCAGCACGGCAGGGACAGGCCGAGCAGATACGCAGTATTTT
-,-,TRBJ2-3,TRBV6-5,CASSYSGLALDTQYF,TGTGCCAGCAGTTACTCGGGACTCGCCCTGGATACGCAGTATTTT
once,TRBD1,TRBJ1-2,TRBV6-5,CASSYSGQPFYGYTF,TGTGCCAGCAGTTACTCGGGACAGCCTTTCTATGGCTACACCTTC
-,TRBD1,TRBJ2-3,TRBV6-6,CASSYGTGTDTQYF,TGTGCCAGCAGTTATGGGACAGGGACAGATACGCAGTATTTT
-,TRBD1,TRBJ2-2,TRBV5-4,CASSFKRGRTGELFF,TGTGCCAGCAGCTTTAAGAGGGGGCGGACCGGGGAGCTGTTTTTT
-,-,TRBJ2-7,TRBV7-2,CASSSNERTGYEQYF,TGTGCCAGCAGCTCCAATGAGAGGACTGGCTACGAGCAGTACTTC
few,-,TRBJ2-5,TRBV7-2,CASSPRVAAEETQYF,TGTGCCAGCAGCCCCCGAGTGGCGGCAGAAGAGACCCAGTACTTC
-,-,TRBJ1-1,TRBV5-5,CASSGTGTETEAFF,TGTGCCAGCAGCGGTACAGGGACGGAGACTGAAGCTTTCTTT
-,-,TRBJ1-1,TRBV5-1,CASSELTDPGRFEAFF,TGCGCCAGCAGCGAGTTGACAGACCCAGGCCGTTTTGAAGCTTTCTTT
-,-,TRBJ2-2,TRBV4-1,CASSQLTTKSGELFF,TGCGCCAGCAGCCAACTGACTACTAAGAGCGGGGAGCTGTTTTTT
-,-,TRBJ1-5,TRBV7-2,CASSFNAGDQPQHF,TGTGCCAGCAGCTTCAACGCGGGGGATCAGCCCCAGCATTTT
once,-,TRBJ2-5,TRBV18,CASSPQGETQYF,TGTGCCAGCTCACCCCAGGGGGAGACCCAGTACTTC
once,-,TRBJ1-5,TRBV19,CAGGTSGSSQPQHF,TGTGCCGGCGGGACCTCAGGGTCGAGTCAGCCCCAGCATTTT
-,TRBD1,TRBJ2-5,TRBV29-1,CSVAGDRGDFETQYF,TGCAGCGTTGCCGGGGACAGGGGCGATTTTGAGACCCAGTACTTC
-,TRBD2,TRBJ2-1,TRBV7-7,CASSQWTSGAIEQFF,TGTGCTAGCAGCCAATGGACTAGCGGGGCGATTGAGCAGTTCTTC
-,-,TRBJ2-7,TRBV7-6,CASSLRQDYYEQYF,TGTGCCAGCAGCTTACGGCAAGACTACTACGAGCAGTACTTC
-,-,TRBJ2-1,TRBV4-1,CASSQLAGNEQFF,TGCGCCAGCAGCCAACTGGCGGGCAATGAGCAGTTCTTC
-,TRBD1,TRBJ1-5,TRBV30,CAWSDRDQPQHF,TGTGCCTGGTCGGACAGGGATCAGCCCCAGCATTTT
few,TRBD1,TRBJ2-7,TRBV27,CASSPTGSSYEQYF,TGTGCCAGCAGTCCGACAGGGAGCTCCTACGAGCAGTACTTC
-,-,TRBJ2-7,TRBV6-6,CASSYSSQAPYEQYF,TGTGCCAGCAGTTACTCGAGCCAGGCGCCCTACGAGCAGTACTTC
-,TRBD1,TRBJ2-6,TRBV2,CASRQGISGANVLTF,TGTGCCAGCAGACAGGGGATCTCTGGGGCCAACGTCCTGACTTTC
-,TRBD1,TRBJ2-7,TRBV25-1,CASSGQTGTGDPYEQYF,TGTGCCAGCAGTGGGCAAACCGGGACAGGGGATCCCTACGAGCAGTACTTC
-,TRBD1,TRBJ1-2,TRBV19,CASNDRGANYGYTF,TGTGCCAGTAATGACAGGGGGGCTAACTATGGCTACACCTTC
-,-,TRBJ2-7,TRBV18,CASSPQALYEQYF,TGTGCCAGCTCCCCCCAGGCCCTCTACGAGCAGTACTTC
-,TRBD2,TRBJ2-3,TRBV5-6,CASSALSRGGADTQYF,TGTGCCAGCAGTGCGCTGTCGCGGGGGGGGGCAGATACGCAGTATTTT
-,TRBD1,TRBJ1-2,TRBV25-1,CASSDFSRAGGGGYTF,TGTGCCAGCAGTGATTTCTCCCGGGCAGGGGGCGGTGGCTACACCTTC
-,TRBD2,TRBJ2-7,TRBV30,CAWRTRVGGSKYEQYF,TGTGCCTGGAGAACCCGTGTCGGCGGGAGTAAATACGAGCAGTACTTC
-,TRBD1,TRBJ1-1,TRBV28,CASSRPRDRVNTEAFF,TGTGCCAGCAGCCGACCCAGGGACAGGGTGAACACTGAAGCTTTCTTT
-,TRBD2,TRBJ2-5,TRBV28,CASRQTWTSGSFQTQYF,TGTGCCAGCAGGCAAACTTGGACTAGCGGGAGCTTCCAGACCCAGTACTTC
-,-,TRBJ2-1,TRBV25-1,CASSEFYPARGSYNEQFF,TGTGCCAGCAGTGAATTTTATCCGGCAAGGGGGTCCTACAATGAGCAGTTCTTC
-,-,TRBJ1-5,TRBV4-2,CASSQDKAGNNQPQHF,TGTGCCAGCAGCCAAGATAAGGCAGGGAACAATCAGCCCCAGCATTTT
few,-,TRBJ2-7,TRBV18,CASSPFSSYEQYF,TGTGCCAGCTCACCCTTCTCCTCCTACGAGCAGTACTTC